This TCR beta chain was found in a study of T-cell reconstitution after alpha-beta-depleted transplantation in children. Study results and caveats: Surviving recipient cells, namely T cells and thymic progenitors, were the source of high day-60 TCRbeta diversity in some patients. By about two months after transplant, alpha-beta T cells reportedly arose from several hundred graft clones that had expanded. At one year after transplant, newly produced T cells mostly accounted for T-cell counts and diversity.

This clonotype showed up many times. Antigen: not known. Preparation of the TCRbeta library involved a method that used unique molecular identifiers. TCRdb fed the PCR reads into MiXCR, producing one record per CDR3 protein. This sample has about 870,000 distinct CDR3 sequences; around 15% occur once, and the top ten carry roughly 4.8%. This CDR3 is built from 13 residues. V was trimmed by 3 bases and J by 2 bases, leaving 7 bases between them. The chain employs TRBV12-3 or TRBV12-4 and TRBJ1-2; maybe TRBD1 (5 bases). The sequencing here drew on PBMCs, mostly from graft donor cells, taken 360 days after TCRalphabeta/CD19-depleted stem cell transplant. This TCR was sampled from a male patient aged 5 to 17 who had a stem cell transplant for acute lymphoblastic leukemia, so the T cells may come from the graft donor. CDR3 coding DNA: TGTGCCAGCAGTTTCGGGACCAACTATGGCTACACCTTC. It specifies CASSFGTNYGYTF.